The present entry profiles one T cell receptor (beta chain) with its context. The CDR3 runs 15 residues. The V end lost 5 bases, the J end lost 1 base, and 11 bases lay between the germline ends. Germline CDR1 is SGHVS and CDR2 is FNYEAQ. This sample was taken from a study of T-cell reconstitution after alpha-beta-depleted transplantation in children. A library of TCRbeta sequences, prepared with unique molecular identifiers, was generated. In TCRdb, the PCR reads were re-called with MiXCR into one record per CDR3 protein. Of some 200,000 distinct CDR3 sequences in the sample, 8.5% to 10% were seen once.

The input for sequencing was PBMCs from the stem cell graft donor, taken from the stem cell graft. This TCR was sampled from a human donor who donated a stem cell graft to a child with acute lymphoblastic leukemia. The V and J genes are TRBV7-6 and TRBJ1-4, with D unresolved. CDR3 sequence reads: CASSTWRKTNEKLFF. In DNA, the CDR3 is TGTGCCAGCAGCACTTGGCGTAAAACTAATGAAAAACTGTTTTTT.